The rows below give T cell receptor beta chains drawn from one sample of a study of Ad26.COV2.S vaccination and SARS-CoV-2 variants. Sequencing used immunoSEQ multiplex PCR; TCRdb keeps in-frame clones, though not all of them. The sample consists of roughly 700,000 clones, roughly 90% of them appearing once. Here the sequenced sample was peripheral blood, taken in a trial of Ad26.COV2.S vaccine versus placebo. These TCRs come from a person between 18 and 65 years old who received the Ad26.COV2.S COVID-19 vaccine or a placebo. Both conserved end residues are part of each CDR3. The order of the fields is clone size, D gene, J gene, V gene, CDR3 DNA, CDR3 protein. A D gene is named only where the DNA matches it firmly. Size is omitted from some rows. Given values are once, few, many or a class for expanded clones.

>once|TRBD1|TRBJ1-5|TRBV10-3
TGTGCCATCAGTGAAGGGGTGACAGGGGTCTTGAGCAATCAGCCCCAGCATTTT
CAISEGVTGVLSNQPQHF
>once|TRBD1|TRBJ2-7|TRBV12-3/TRBV12-4
TGTGCCAGCAGTCCGGGACAGAACTACGAGCAGTACTTC
CASSPGQNYEQYF
>once|NA|TRBJ2-3|TRBV6-5
TGTGCCAGCAGTTACAGCGTGGGCACAGATACGCAGTATTTT
CASSYSVGTDTQYF
>NA|TRBD1|TRBJ1-2|TRBV6-5
TGTGCCAGCAGTTACTCCGGGCAGGGGGGGTATGGCTACACCTTC
CASSYSGQGGYGYTF
>NA|NA|TRBJ1-1|TRBV10-1
TGCGCCAGCAGTCCATACGGCCAGAACACTGAAGCTTTCTTT
CASSPYGQNTEAFF
>NA|NA|TRBJ2-5|TRBV30
TGTGCATCTGGAGGAGGGGGAGGCCTGCAACAGACCCAGTACTTC
CASGGGGGLQQTQYF
>NA|NA|TRBJ2-6|TRBV5-4
TGTGCCAGCAGCTTTGGACAATCTCGCGGGGCCAACGTCCTGACTTTC
CASSFGQSRGANVLTF
>NA|TRBD1|TRBJ2-5|TRBV5-1
TGCGCCAGCAGCTTGGAGACAGGGGGCGGAGAGACCCAGTACTTC
CASSLETGGGETQYF
>NA|TRBD1|TRBJ1-1|TRBV24-1
TGTGCCACCAGTGATTTTACAGGGGCAGCTTTCTTT
CATSDFTGAAFF
>NA|NA|TRBJ1-1|TRBV5-4
TGTGCCAGCAGCTTAGCGGGGTGGGCTGAAGCTTTCTTT
CASSLAGWAEAFF
>NA|NA|TRBJ1-2|TRBV11-2
TGTGCCAGCAGCGTTGACGGCTATGGCTACACCTTC
CASSVDGYGYTF
>NA|NA|TRBJ2-1|TRBV24-1
TGTGCCACCAGTGCACCGGGGGGCAACAATGAGCAGTTCTTC
CATSAPGGNNEQFF
>NA|NA|TRBJ2-1|TRBV10-1
TGCGCCAGCAGCAAGCCCGGGACTGAGCAGTTCTTC
CASSKPGTEQFF
>NA|NA|TRBJ2-2|TRBV19
TGTGCCACCACGGACCCATTTCGGCCCGGGGAGCTGTTTTTT
CATTDPFRPGELFF
>NA|TRBD1|TRBJ1-2|TRBV30
TGTGCCTGGAGTTTACAGGGGTTGGGCGGCTACACCTTC
CAWSLQGLGGYTF
>NA|NA|TRBJ1-1|TRBV6-5
TGTGCCAGCAGTTATCTGAACACTGAAGCTTTCTTT
CASSYLNTEAFF
>NA|TRBD2|TRBJ2-5|TRBV4-2
TGTGCCAGCAGCCAGGAACTAGCGGGGGGCCAAGAGACCCAGTACTTC
CASSQELAGGQETQYF
>NA|NA|TRBJ1-3|TRBV5-1
TGCGCCAGCAGCGCCCCAGGGGATCCCTCTGGAAACACCATATATTTT
CASSAPGDPSGNTIYF